Given below is one T cell receptor (beta chain) in context. Its antigen is unknown. This entry comes from a study of cytomegalovirus exposure and HLA in healthy donors. Study-wide background: Among roughly 180 million T cells, an earlier analysis found 117 million unique TCR beta sequences. Whole-study findings and limits: Reports state that TCR beta sequences accurately predicted most subjects' HLA-A and HLA-B alleles. A few V segments could not be told apart, such as TRBV6-2 and TRBV6-3, and were left out. The Asian-associated ancestry cluster reportedly had fewer N-insertions than the approximately 630-donor mean in a later analysis.

The study ran its PCR with 60 Vbeta and 13 Jbeta primers. Clones were read by immunoSEQ multiplex PCR, and TCRdb kept only the in-frame ones, dropping some. The sample has 150,000 to 200,000 clones, roughly 79% seen once. V was pared by 5 bases and J by 4 bases, with 17 bases between. Germline assignment: CDR1 SEHNR and CDR2 FQNEAQ (reference sequence). CDR3 size: 15 residues. This sequence was found in a woman aged 25-40 years in good health and CMV-seropositive. V and J are TRBV7-9 and TRBJ1-2, with a possible D match to TRBD1 (6 bases). The sequenced sample was PBMCs. Here the CDR3 reads CASSPGLGTPYGYTF. Here the CDR3 DNA reads TGTGCCAGCAGCCCGGGGCTAGGGACACCCTATGGCTACACCTTC.